This T cell receptor (beta chain) derives from a study of CD8+CD57+ T cells in acquired aplastic anemia. Study details: Average DNA yield from sorted CD4+ and CD8+ cells was around 3 ug. As sequenced from healthy donors, CD4+ cells averaged roughly 10 million reads.

The template for TCR beta VDJ and CDR3 sequence profiling was genomic DNA. TCRdb recomputed calls from the reads with MiXCR, one row per CDR3 protein. The sample records some 200,000 distinct CDR3 sequences, approximately 35% being singletons. The V end was cut by 6 bases, the J end by 1 base, with 12 bases between. Germline V gives CDR1 DFQATT, CDR2 SNEGSKA (reference sequence). The CDR3 covers 13 residues. The sample holds many counts of this clonotype. The sequenced sample was sorted CD4+, CD8+, or CD8+CD57+ T cells (not recorded which) from PBMCs. This sequence was found in a human donor in good health, serving as a control. The chain employs TRBV20-1 and TRBJ1-1, with D unclear. CDR3 DNA sequence: TGCAGTGCCAAGCCTGATTCGAACACTGAAGCTTTCTTT. Residues: CSAKPDSNTEAFF.